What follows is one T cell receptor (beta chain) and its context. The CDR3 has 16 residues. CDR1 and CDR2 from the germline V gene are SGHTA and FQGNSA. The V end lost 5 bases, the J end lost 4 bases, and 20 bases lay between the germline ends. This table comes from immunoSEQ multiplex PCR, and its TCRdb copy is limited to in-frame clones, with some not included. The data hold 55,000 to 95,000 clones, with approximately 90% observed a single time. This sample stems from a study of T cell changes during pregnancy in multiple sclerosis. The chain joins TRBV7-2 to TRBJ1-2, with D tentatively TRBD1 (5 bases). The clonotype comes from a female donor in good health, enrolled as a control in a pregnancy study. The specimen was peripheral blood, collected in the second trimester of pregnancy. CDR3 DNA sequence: TGTGCCAGCAGCACGGGGGGGGTCAAAGGACGCTATGGCTACACCTTC. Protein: CASSTGGVKGRYGYTF.